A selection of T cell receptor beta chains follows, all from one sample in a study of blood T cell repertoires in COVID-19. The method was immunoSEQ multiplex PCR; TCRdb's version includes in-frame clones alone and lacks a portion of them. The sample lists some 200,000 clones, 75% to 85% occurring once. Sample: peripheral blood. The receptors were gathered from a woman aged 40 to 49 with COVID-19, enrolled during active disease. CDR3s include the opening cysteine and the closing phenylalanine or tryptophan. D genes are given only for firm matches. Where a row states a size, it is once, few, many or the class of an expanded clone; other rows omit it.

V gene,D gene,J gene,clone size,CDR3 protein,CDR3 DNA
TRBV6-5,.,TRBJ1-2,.,CASSPHTKQGYTF,TGTGCCAGCAGCCCACACACAAAACAGGGCTACACCTTC
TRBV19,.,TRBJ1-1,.,CATVRAGVNTEAFF,TGTGCCACCGTACGAGCAGGGGTTAACACTGAAGCTTTCTTT
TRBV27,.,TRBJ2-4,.,CASKKQGEGAKNIQYF,TGTGCCAGCAAAAAACAGGGAGAGGGAGCCAAAAACATTCAGTACTTC
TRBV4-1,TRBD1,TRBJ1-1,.,CASSQAGTGNTEAFF,TGCGCCAGCAGCCAGGCCGGGACAGGGAACACTGAAGCTTTCTTT
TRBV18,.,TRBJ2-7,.,CASSPSGRSHYEQYF,TGTGCCAGCTCACCGTCGGGAAGATCACACTACGAGCAGTACTTC
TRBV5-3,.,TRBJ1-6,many,CARSPRGHCSYNSPLHF,TGTGCCAGAAGCCCAAGGGGACACTGCTCCTATAATTCACCCCTCCACTTT
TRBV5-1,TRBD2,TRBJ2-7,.,CASSLGDPSGRLQGEQYF,TGCGCCAGCAGCTTAGGGGATCCTAGCGGGAGGCTACAGGGGGAGCAGTACTTC
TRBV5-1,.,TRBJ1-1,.,CASSLGHSGTLNTEAFF,TGCGCCAGCAGCTTGGGACATTCGGGAACCTTGAACACTGAAGCTTTCTTT
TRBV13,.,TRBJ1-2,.,CASSLVTANYGYTF,TGTGCCAGCAGCTTAGTAACGGCTAACTATGGCTACACCTTC
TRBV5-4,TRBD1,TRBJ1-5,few,CASSSDRAVGQPQHF,TGTGCCAGCAGCTCGGACAGGGCGGTAGGTCAGCCCCAGCATTTT
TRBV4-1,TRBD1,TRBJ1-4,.,CASSQEGGQGDGKLFF,TGCGCCAGCAGCCAAGAGGGGGGACAGGGCGATGGAAAACTGTTTTTT
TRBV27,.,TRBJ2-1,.,CASSTPLDSYNEQFF,TGTGCCAGCAGTACACCATTGGACTCGTACAATGAGCAGTTCTTC
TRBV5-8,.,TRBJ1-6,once,CASSRHHIGSPLHF,TGTGCCAGCAGCCGACACCACATTGGTTCACCCCTCCACTTT
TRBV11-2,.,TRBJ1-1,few,CASSLLGGTEAFF,TGTGCCAGCAGCCTACTCGGGGGCACTGAAGCTTTCTTT
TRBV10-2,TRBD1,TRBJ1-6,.,CASRKKQGDNSPLHF,TGCGCCAGCAGGAAAAAACAGGGGGATAATTCACCCCTCCACTTT
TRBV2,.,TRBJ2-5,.,CASSEVAGGETQYF,TGTGCCAGCAGTGAAGTGGCCGGAGGAGAGACCCAGTACTTC
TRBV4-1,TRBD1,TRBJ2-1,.,CASSLQTGREQFF,TGCGCCAGCAGCCTCCAGACAGGGCGAGAGCAGTTCTTC
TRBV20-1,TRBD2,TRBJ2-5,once,CSVSTGRGETQYF,TGCAGTGTTAGTACCGGGAGGGGGGAGACCCAGTACTTC
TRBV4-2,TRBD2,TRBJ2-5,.,CASSQDKRGVTRGQYF,TGTGCCAGCAGCCAGGATAAGCGGGGGGTTACACGGGGCCAGTACTTC
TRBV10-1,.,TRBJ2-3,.,CASSDKITQSTDTQYF,TGCGCCAGCAGTGATAAGATTACTCAAAGCACAGATACGCAGTATTTT
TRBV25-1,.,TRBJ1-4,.,CASSDSRQNHGEKLFF,TGTGCCAGCAGTGACTCGAGACAGAACCATGGTGAAAAACTGTTTTTT
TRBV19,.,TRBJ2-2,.,CASSYLPRGWGGELFF,TGTGCCAGTAGTTACCTTCCCAGGGGCTGGGGCGGGGAGCTGTTTTTT
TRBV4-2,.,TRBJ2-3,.,CASSQERTDTQYF,TGTGCCAGCAGCCAAGAGAGGACAGATACGCAGTATTTT
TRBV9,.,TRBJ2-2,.,CASSDGNTGELFF,TGTGCCAGCAGCGACGGTAACACCGGGGAGCTGTTTTTT
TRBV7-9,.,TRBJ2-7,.,CASSLEGGTTYEQYF,TGTGCCAGCAGCTTAGAAGGGGGAACTACCTACGAGCAGTACTTC
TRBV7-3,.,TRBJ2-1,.,CASSLDPGNNEQFF,TGTGCCAGCAGCTTAGATCCGGGAAACAATGAGCAGTTCTTC
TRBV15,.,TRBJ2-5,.,CATSRGTRTEETQYF,TGTGCCACCAGCAGAGGCACACGGACAGAAGAGACCCAGTACTTC
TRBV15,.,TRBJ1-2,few,CATSRPGPNYGYTF,TGTGCCACCAGCAGACCGGGTCCTAACTATGGCTACACCTTC